This T cell receptor (beta chain) derives from a study of shared clonotypes between healthy human individuals. This clone was counted once. The germline gives CDR1 MDHEN, CDR2 SYDVKM. The ends were cut back, 4 bases at V and 0 bases at J, with 7 bases in the middle. The CDR3 has 14 amino acids. TCRdb's copy holds only in-frame clones and misses some; the assay was immunoSEQ multiplex PCR. Seen here are a few million clones, more than 85% observed once, and the top ten hold 0.39%. The rearrangement links TRBV28 to TRBJ1-5, with D hard to call. The receptor comes from a man between 18 and 29 years old in good health. Some clones in this sample may be carry-over from other donors' samples. Source material: naive CD4+ T cells from PBMCs. Described subset: CD45RA+ positively selected. CDR3 residues: CASSSEYSNQPQHF. The CDR3 DNA is TGTGCCAGCAGTTCCGAGTATAGCAATCAGCCCCAGCATTTT.